The 4 T cell receptor beta chains below all came from one sample that was sequenced in a study of blood T cell repertoires in COVID-19. Assay used: immunoSEQ multiplex PCR; TCRdb lists only in-frame clones, some missing. This sample has 280,000 or so clones, with around 88% found just once. Sequencing input: peripheral blood. Every receptor here comes from a woman aged 25 to 45 who had recovered from COVID-19.

The chain recombines TRBV6-5 with TRBJ1-2; no reliable D call. There are 12 residues in the CDR3. CDR1 is MNHEY and CDR2 is SVGAGI in the germline V gene. The ends were cut back, 6 bases at V and 6 bases at J, with 11 bases in the middle. CDR3 nucleotide sequence: TGTGCCAGCAGGAGAGGATTGCATGGCTACACCTTC. It yields the protein CASRRGLHGYTF.

The J gene is TRBJ1-5, the V gene TRBV5-6; D perhaps matches TRBD1 (5 bases). The CDR3 contains 15 residues. The germline V gene has CDR1 SGHDT and CDR2 YYEEEE. V lost 1 base and J 4 bases, leaving 12 bases between the germline ends. The CDR3 reads CASSLNSGRNQPQHF. The CDR3 coding sequence is TGTGCCAGCAGCTTGAATTCAGGGCGGAATCAGCCCCAGCATTTT.

The genes are TRBV25-1 and TRBJ2-3; D remains unclear. CDR3 length: 10 residues. The germline V gene encodes CDR1 MGHDK and CDR2 SYGVNS. V was clipped by 8 bases and J by 5 bases, with 5 bases between them. CDR3 in DNA: TGTGCCAGCCTCCTAGATACGCAGTATTTT. It codes for CASLLDTQYF.

This chain connects TRBV5-1 to TRBJ2-6; D uncertain. Trimming stripped 0 bases from V and 4 bases from J, with 8 bases between. The V gene's germline CDR1 is SGHRS and CDR2 YFSETQ. The CDR3 loop spans 15 amino acids. The CDR3 spells CASSLDQAGANVLTF. Written as DNA, the CDR3 is TGCGCCAGCAGCTTGGATCAGGCGGGGGCCAACGTCCTGACTTTC.